The 18 T cell receptor beta chains below were found in one sample sequenced in a study of cytomegalovirus exposure and HLA in healthy donors. PCR employed 60 Vbeta and 13 Jbeta primers. The method was immunoSEQ multiplex PCR; TCRdb's version includes in-frame clones alone and lacks a portion of them. This repertoire shows some 200,000 clones, about 81% found once; its top ten account for about 0.84%. The sequenced material came from PBMCs. All receptors come from a woman aged 18-30 years in good health and CMV-seronegative.

V and J are TRBV7-3 and TRBJ2-3; 10 bases line up with TRBD1. CDR3 length: 16 amino acids. Germline trimming cut 5 bases from V and 3 bases from J; bases unmatched to any gene: 8. Germline V gene sequence: CDR1 SGHTA, CDR2 FQGTGA. The CDR3 here is CASSPRTGGKTDTQYF. As DNA, the CDR3 is TGTGCCAGCAGCCCCAGGACAGGGGGGAAGACAGATACGCAGTATTTT. The full variable domain, with the rest looked up from reference TRBV7-3 and TRBJ2-3, is GAGVSQTPSNKVTEKGKYVELRCDPISGHTALYWYRQSLGQGPEFLIYFQGTGAADDSGLPNDRFFAVRPEGSVSTLKIQRTERGDSAVYLCASSPRTGGKTDTQYFGPGTRLTVL.

The chain couples TRBV2 to TRBJ2-7, with 10 bases matching TRBD1. The CDR3 sequence is 15 residues long. Losses at the gene ends were 3 bases for V and 3 bases for J; bases not matched to a gene: 5. The germline CDR1 and CDR2 sequences are SNHLY and FYNNEI. For the CDR3, the DNA is TGTGCCAGCAGTGATGTGCGGACAGGGGGCTACGAGCAGTACTTC. This codes for CASSDVRTGGYEQYF.

The rearrangement links TRBV6-6 to TRBJ1-2; the D gene is possibly TRBD1 (5 bases). This CDR3 has 15 residues. CDR1 MNHNY and CDR2 SVGAGI come from the germline V gene (reference sequence). V was clipped by 6 bases and J by 6 bases, with 20 bases between them. This chain's CDR3 is CASRRTGDLGDGYTF. The CDR3 DNA reads as TGTGCCAGCAGACGGACGGGGGACCTCGGGGATGGCTACACCTTC.

The genes are TRBV7-2 and TRBJ2-1, with D perhaps TRBD1 (6 bases). V was pared by 2 bases and J by 8 bases, with 13 bases between. Germline lookup yields CDR1 SGHTA and CDR2 FQGNSA. There are 14 residues in the CDR3. The CDR3 sequence is CASSLSTGPDEQFF. In DNA form, the CDR3 reads TGTGCCAGCAGCTTATCTACAGGGCCGGATGAGCAGTTCTTC.

This chain uses TRBV6-6 with TRBJ2-3; a weak D match, TRBD2 (5 bases). V was shortened by 6 bases and J by 5 bases, with 6 bases between the two germline ends. CDR1 MNHNY and CDR2 SVGAGI come from the germline V gene (reference sequence). The CDR3 extends over 11 amino acids. In nucleotides, the CDR3 is TGTGCCAGCAGCGAGGGAGATACGCAGTATTTT. Translation gives CASSEGDTQYF.

This CDR3 is CASSIPTDTQYF. In DNA form, the CDR3 reads TGTGCCAGTAGTATCCCTACCGATACGCAGTATTTT. The chain links TRBV19 to TRBJ2-3; D unresolved. The V end lost 3 bases, the J end lost 6 bases, and 7 bases lay between the germline ends. Germline values: CDR1 LNHDA, CDR2 SQIVND (reference sequence). The CDR3 totals 12 residues. Filled out from reference TRBV19 and TRBJ2-3, the complete variable domain reads DGGITQSPKYLFRKEGQNVTLSCEQNLNHDAMYWYRQDPGQGLRLIYYSQIVNDFQKGDIAEGYSVSREKKESFPLTVTSAQKNPTAFYLCASSIPTDTQYFGPGTRLTVL.

In nucleotides, the CDR3 is TGCAGCTTCCGGGACAGGGGCAATGAGCAGTTCTTC. Amino acids: CSFRDRGNEQFF. This rearrangement joins TRBV29-1 to TRBJ2-1, with 10 positions matching TRBD1. Germline trimming cut 8 bases from V and 6 bases from J; bases unmatched to any gene: 4. The CDR3 totals 12 residues. The germline CDR1 and CDR2 sequences are SQVTM and ANQGSEA.

The chain combines TRBV7-9 with TRBJ1-1; 7 nucleotides line up with TRBD1. Germline V lookup: CDR1 SEHNR, CDR2 FQNEAQ (reference sequence). The length of the CDR3 is 15 residues. The trim removed 0 bases at V and 0 bases at J, leaving 1 base unmatched. DNA for the CDR3: TGTGCCAGCAGCTTAGCGGGACAGATGAACACTGAAGCTTTCTTT. This codes for CASSLAGQMNTEAFF.

With respect to this clone: A junction boundary mismatches the germline segment, possibly from a read error. The chain uses TRBV5-1 and TRBJ2-7; 8 bases fit TRBD1. This CDR3 is built from 15 residues. Per the germline V gene, CDR1 is SGHRS and CDR2 is YFSETQ. CDR3 amino acids: CASSLGQAGTHEQYF. CDR3 bases: TGCGCCAGCAGTTTGGGACAGGCTGGGACCCACGAGCAGTACTTC.

Concerning this clone itself: The sample carries other DNA sequences with the same CDR3. The rearrangement uses TRBV2 and TRBJ2-7; 7 bases align to TRBD1. Germline V gene lookup returns CDR1 SNHLY and CDR2 FYNNEI. Trimming removed 4 bases from V and 4 bases from J; junction bases left unmatched: 4. This CDR3 has 13 residues. The CDR3 spells CASSGTGAYEQYF. CDR3 coding DNA: TGTGCCAGCAGTGGGACAGGCGCTTACGAGCAGTACTTC.

V is TRBV5-1 and J is TRBJ2-1; TRBD2 agrees at 9 bases. Germline V gives CDR1 SGHRS, CDR2 YFSETQ. With V trimmed by 0 bases and J by 7 bases, 8 bases remained unmatched. The CDR3 is made up of 16 amino acids. The DNA of the CDR3 is TGCGCCAGCAGCTTGGCCGTGGGACTAGCCGTGAATGAGCAGTTCTTC. The encoded protein is CASSLAVGLAVNEQFF.

Here the CDR3 DNA reads TGCGCCAGCAGCTCGGGAGGGGCGGCCCCCAATGAGCAGTTCTTC. Amino acid sequence: CASSSGGAAPNEQFF. V is TRBV5-1 and J is TRBJ2-1; 8 nucleotides match TRBD2. The germline gives CDR1 SGHRS, CDR2 YFSETQ. The J segment lost 6 bases and the V segment lost 3 bases, leaving 8 bases of the junction unmatched. The CDR3 loop spans 15 amino acids.

The chain recombines TRBV7-2 with TRBJ1-4; TRBD1 matches at 7 bases. V lost 5 bases and J lost 4; bases outside the gene matches: 7. This CDR3 has 15 amino acids. Germline V lookup: CDR1 SGHTA, CDR2 FQGNSA. CDR3 sequence: CASSLRGALNEKLFF. The CDR3 DNA sequence: TGTGCCAGCAGCCTCAGGGGGGCGCTTAATGAAAAACTGTTTTTT. The full variable domain, with the rest looked up from reference TRBV7-2 and TRBJ1-4, is GAGVSQSPSNKVTEKGKDVELRCDPISGHTALYWYRQSLGQGLEFLIYFQGNSAPDKSGLPSDRFSAERTGGSVSTLTIQRTQQEDSAVYLCASSLRGALNEKLFFGSGTQLSVL.

The chain links TRBV28 to TRBJ2-3; 7 bases line up with TRBD1. Germline CDR1 reads MDHEN; CDR2 reads SYDVKM. V dropped 6 bases and J dropped 0; count of bases not matched to a gene: 6. The CDR3 is 15 residues long. The CDR3 DNA reads TGTGCCAGCAGCCAGGACAGGATGAGCACAGATACGCAGTATTTT. Protein: CASSQDRMSTDTQYF.

The chain has TRBV9 and TRBJ2-1, with 14 bases fitting TRBD2. This CDR3 comprises 20 residues. Trimming removed 2 bases from V and 8 bases from J; junction bases left unmatched: 18. In germline, CDR1 is SGDLS, CDR2 YYNGEE. The CDR3 nucleotides are TGTGCCAGCAGCGTTAGACTAGCGGGGGGGCCGGAGAGCCTTCCGGATGAGCAGTTCTTC. It translates to CASSVRLAGGPESLPDEQFF.

DNA for the CDR3: TGTGCCAGTAGGAACAGTACACTCCATCCCACGGGGGGGGCCAACGTCCTGACTTTC. This gives the protein CASRNSTLHPTGGANVLTF. V gene TRBV19 combines with J gene TRBJ2-6, with D maybe TRBD2 (5 bases). This CDR3 has 19 residues. Germline V gives CDR1 LNHDA, CDR2 SQIVND (reference sequence). Trimming shortened V by 6 bases and J by 4 bases, and 25 bases separated the two germline ends.

The rearrangement uses TRBV10-2 and TRBJ1-1; D may be TRBD1 (6 bases). CDR1 and CDR2 (germline): WSHSY, SAAADI. This CDR3 is built from 14 residues. V lost 0 bases and J 6 bases, leaving 11 bases between the germline ends. The CDR3 DNA reads TGCGCCAGCAGTGAGTCCGGGGGGGCCCCTGAAGCTTTCTTT. This encodes CASSESGGAPEAFF.

The gene calls are TRBV28 and TRBJ1-5, with D maybe TRBD1 (6 bases). The CDR3 extends over 17 amino acids. V gave up 6 bases and J gave up 0 bases, with 18 bases separating them. From germline, CDR1 is MDHEN and CDR2 SYDVKM. CDR3 region: CASSSAKGGYSNQPQHF. The CDR3 DNA reads TGTGCCAGCAGCTCTGCAAAAGGGGGTTATAGCAATCAGCCCCAGCATTTT. The entire variable domain, with the rest obtained from reference TRBV28 and TRBJ1-5, is as follows: DVKVTQSSRYLVKRTGEKVFLECVQDMDHENMFWYRQDPGLGLRLIYFSYDVKMKEKGDIPEGYSVSREKKERFSLILESASTNQTSMYLCASSSAKGGYSNQPQHFGDGTRLSIL.